A selection of T cell receptor beta chains follows, all from one sample in a study of cytomegalovirus exposure and HLA in healthy donors. Assay used: immunoSEQ multiplex PCR; TCRdb lists only in-frame clones, some missing. Its listing shows 130,000 or so clones. The sample consisted of PBMCs. The source of these receptors is a woman aged 40 to 49 in good health and CMV-seronegative. CDR3s include the opening cysteine and the closing phenylalanine or tryptophan.

J gene,V gene,CDR3 protein
TRBJ1-2,TRBV7-3,CASSTQGSDSAHGYTF
TRBJ2-1,TRBV6-5,CASRRGNEQFF
TRBJ1-5,TRBV29-1,CSVETGGGNQPQHF
TRBJ1-3,TRBV15,CATSWDRAAGNTIYF
TRBJ1-5,TRBV4-2,CASSQLQGNQPQHF
TRBJ2-3,TRBV18,CASSPQGGGGTDTQYF
TRBJ2-4,TRBV7-2,CASSLGGILAKNIQYF
TRBJ2-7,TRBV27,CASSPRSTGVLYEQYF
TRBJ1-1,TRBV19,CASSRGLGANTEAFF
TRBJ1-5,TRBV19,CASSIRAGVAPQHF
TRBJ1-2,TRBV7-9,CASSLAWTGDYGYTF
TRBJ2-7,TRBV10-3,CAISPDRGNRYEQYF
TRBJ2-5,TRBV5-4,CASSLSSGTQETQYF
TRBJ1-2,TRBV4-2,CASSQDRDVGGNYGYTF
TRBJ2-6,TRBV6-1,CASQTGGSGANVLTF
TRBJ1-1,TRBV7-9,CASSPRREWVTEAFF
TRBJ2-1,TRBV6-5,CASSYMGTYNEQFF
TRBJ1-6,TRBV7-9,CASSPVNSPLHF
TRBJ2-1,TRBV7-3,CASSLTTQRNEQFF
TRBJ2-6,TRBV14,CASSQRQGRANVLTF
TRBJ1-1,TRBV5-1,CASSTGLANTEAFF
TRBJ2-7,TRBV7-2,CASSPGQSGVYEQYF
TRBJ1-6,TRBV10-3,CAISAGQGNNSPLHF
TRBJ1-3,TRBV7-2,CASSRSPTGQGRSGNTIYF
TRBJ2-1,TRBV4-3,CASSQDPDRGFNEQFF
TRBJ1-1,TRBV6-5,CASSYSTGGPNTEAFF
TRBJ1-4,TRBV7-9,CASSLPQGNEKLFF
TRBJ2-5,TRBV4-3,CASSQDGPSGAETQYF
TRBJ1-2,TRBV7-2,CASSLGDRPYGYTF
TRBJ1-4,TRBV5-1,CASSLQGAQNEKLFF
TRBJ2-1,TRBV12-5,CASGLLVGGGNEQFF
TRBJ2-1,TRBV28,CASSLTDNTLHNEQFF
TRBJ1-1,TRBV7-2,CASSYRGTEAFF
TRBJ1-1,TRBV5-1,CASSLGAGGYKATEAFF
TRBJ2-5,TRBV7-2,CASSPGQGETQYF
TRBJ2-3,TRBV5-4,CASSPRTSGGADTQYF
TRBJ2-7,TRBV6-1,CASSLEGAYEQYF
TRBJ1-3,TRBV28,CASSPGQGNTIYF
TRBJ1-4,TRBV7-8,CASSLGQGLAEKLFF
TRBJ2-5,TRBV5-1,CASSVSGEETQYF
TRBJ1-5,TRBV12-2,CASRSYFNSNQPQHF
TRBJ1-2,TRBV4-2,CASSQDRGGAGGYTF
TRBJ2-7,TRBV7-2,CASRLRSNSGGAREQYF
TRBJ2-7,TRBV5-4,CASSRTGGQGYEQYF
TRBJ1-1,TRBV7-2,CASSLGLGEVNTEAFF
TRBJ2-5,TRBV7-8,CASSSMGTQPIVSQYF
TRBJ1-4,TRBV4-1,CASSSQGTGGGKLFF
TRBJ2-1,TRBV11-3,CASKGQGKHNEQFF
TRBJ1-4,TRBV29-1,CSAGRRTGATNEKLFF
-,TRBV7-2,CASSLGQQSSYEQYF
TRBJ2-7,TRBV21-1,CASSKLIDREGSYEQYF
TRBJ1-5,TRBV5-1,CASSSGGGRPQHF
TRBJ2-1,TRBV18,CASSPITSDEQFF
TRBJ1-1,TRBV7-9,CASSLAQGARTEAFF
TRBJ2-7,TRBV28,CASSLPFGGTGGWSYEQYF